This TCR beta chain comes out of a study of blood T cell repertoires in COVID-19. Overall study: Some COVID-19 samples were acute and others convalescent; all came from the United States, Italy and Spain. From T cells, B-cell-depleted T cells, or PBMCs came the material, which was cDNA or gDNA.

V lost 1 base and J lost 6, with 13 bases in between. The CDR3 contains 15 residues. Per germline, CDR1 LGHDT and CDR2 YNNKEL (reference sequence). In the authors' workflow: Amplification of reference gene primers provided the estimated nucleated cell counts. The data were produced by immunoSEQ multiplex PCR, yet TCRdb's version contains in-frame clones alone and is incomplete. D and trimming were read from the DNA, whereas the V and J calls and clone size are those reported in that table. The sample has some 62,000 clones; roughly 85% are singletons. This clonotype was obtained from a human donor in a cohort sampled during active COVID-19. V usage is TRBV3-1 (or the pseudogene TRBV3-2) and J usage is TRBJ1-5; D is unresolved. The specimen sequenced was peripheral blood. The CDR3 DNA is TGTGCCAGCAGCCAAGGGCCCGGGGAGGGTCAGCCCCAGCATTTT. Its translation: CASSQGPGEGQPQHF.